The next 24 T cell receptor beta chains were all read from a single sample in a study of T cell clonality in common variable immunodeficiency. Data came from immunoSEQ multiplex PCR; TCRdb stores just in-frame clones and leaves some out. The table records more than 55,000 clones without singletons, the ten largest covering 1.5% to 2%. The sample taken for sequencing was peripheral blood mononuclear cells. The receptors derive from a person aged 18-70 years in good health.

This clone was seen at least ten times. The CDR3 end is not reached by the read, which stops 3 residues before it; the germline J gene fills it in. This chain connects TRBV6-1 to TRBJ2-5; TRBD1 aligns across 7 bases. This CDR3 region has 15 residues. Germline loops: CDR1 MNHNS, CDR2 SASEGT. Trimming cost V 4 bases and J 2 bases; bases outside gene matches: 7. CDR3 bases read: TGTGCCAGCAGTGCACAGGGGCATAGGCAAGAGACC. Translation gives CASSAQGHRQET. The whole CDR3 region reads CASSAQGHRQETQYF.

This clone was observed at least ten times. Read sequence stops 3 residues before the CDR3 end, and the germline J gene provides the missing end. The chain combines TRBV6-2 or TRBV6-3 with TRBJ2-1; perhaps TRBD2 as D (5 bases). Germline loops: CDR1 MNHEY, CDR2 SVGEGT. The CDR3 loop spans 14 amino acids. V dropped 4 bases and J dropped 3 bases, with 10 bases sitting between them. The sequenced part of the CDR3 DNA is TGTGCCAGCAGTTGGGTGAGCGGCTACAATGAG. Translation gives CASSWVSGYNE. The whole CDR3 is CASSWVSGYNEQFF.

This clone was recorded at least ten times. The read terminates 3 residues ahead of where the CDR3 ends, so the germline J gene completes it. The chain is built from TRBV6-2 or TRBV6-3 and TRBJ1-1; possibly TRBD1 for D (5 bases). This CDR3 has 13 residues. Germline V gene sequence: CDR1 MNHEY, CDR2 SVGEGT. V was shortened by 5 bases and J by 6 bases, with 13 bases between the two germline ends. Incomplete CDR3 DNA: TGTGCCAGCAGTGAGGGGAGAGACGCTGAA. It codes for CASSEGRDAE. The CDR3 in its entirety is CASSEGRDAEAFF.

This clone was seen many times. The read terminates 3 residues ahead of where the CDR3 ends, so the germline J gene completes it. V is TRBV7-2 and J is TRBJ2-1; the D is unclear. CDR1 and CDR2 (germline): SGHTA, FQGNSA. Between the trimmed V and J ends, which lost 1 base and 2 bases, there was a span of 3 bases. CDR3 length equals 13 residues. The covered CDR3 bases are TGTGCCAGCAGCTTAGGGCCCTACAATGAG. This translates into CASSLGPYNE. The whole CDR3 protein reads CASSLGPYNEQFF.

As regards this clone: The read falls 3 residues short of the CDR3 end, and the missing part is taken from the germline J gene. The rearrangement joins TRBV7-8 to TRBJ2-7; weak D call: TRBD1 (6 bases). V was shortened by 4 bases and J by 5 bases, with 18 bases between the two germline ends. Germline V CDR1 and CDR2: SGHVS, FQNEAQ. The CDR3 runs 15 residues. The covered CDR3 bases are TGTGCCAGCAGCTCGGATGGACAGAAGTTCAACGAG. Translation: CASSSDGQKFNE. The complete CDR3 sequence is CASSSDGQKFNEQYF.

This clone has at least ten counts. The read terminates 3 residues ahead of where the CDR3 ends, so the germline J gene completes it. This chain uses TRBV15 with TRBJ2-7; the D gene is possibly TRBD1 (5 bases). V lost 0 bases and J 0 bases, leaving 9 bases between the germline ends. Germline V CDR1 and CDR2: LNHNV, YYDKDF (reference sequence). The CDR3 is 15 residues long. The chain's CDR3 is CATSRDYRTSYEQYF. The part of the CDR3 DNA that was read is TGTGCCACCAGCAGAGATTACAGGACCTCCTACGAG.

This clone was counted ten times or more. Read sequence stops 3 residues before the CDR3 end, and the germline J gene provides the missing end. The J gene is TRBJ1-4, the V gene TRBV19; D is perhaps TRBD1 (5 bases). This CDR3 has 15 residues. Germline V gene data show CDR1 as LNHDA and CDR2 as SQIVND (reference sequence). Trimming took 1 base from V and 5 from J, leaving 11 bases between them. The CDR3 protein is CASSIASTANEKLFF. The sequenced CDR3 bases are TGTGCCAGTAGTATAGCATCGACAGCAAATGAAAAA.

This clone has ten or more counts. Coverage ceases 3 residues before the CDR3 finishes, and the germline J gene fills in the end. V and J are TRBV29-1 and TRBJ2-2; D perhaps matches TRBD2 (6 bases). The CDR3 sequence is 14 residues long. Germline loops: CDR1 SQVTM, CDR2 ANQGSEA. Trimming left V 7 bases short and J 6 bases short, with 18 bases between. The CDR3 is CSARGQGGAGELFF. Partial CDR3 DNA: TGCAGCGCAAGGGGCCAGGGCGGGGCCGGGGAG.

The table lists this clone with many counts. The read terminates 3 residues ahead of where the CDR3 ends, so the germline J gene completes it. The chain joins TRBV19 to TRBJ1-1; D not resolved. This CDR3 comprises 16 residues. Germline CDR1 is LNHDA and CDR2 is SQIVND (reference sequence). V shed 1 base and J shed 1 base, with 13 bases lying between them. Incomplete CDR3 DNA: TGTGCCAGTAGTATAGGGCAAACGACACGGAACACTGAA. It encodes CASSIGQTTRNTE. The full CDR3 sequence reads CASSIGQTTRNTEAFF.

This clone came up many times. The sequence runs out 3 residues before the end of the CDR3; the remainder is reconstructed from the germline J gene. The chain is built from TRBV14 and TRBJ2-3, with a possible D match to TRBD1 (5 bases). The CDR3 runs to 16 residues. V lost 6 bases and J lost 6, with 22 bases in between. The germline gives CDR1 SGHDN, CDR2 FVKESK. The DNA read from the CDR3 is TGTGCCAGCAGGCAGGGATCGGACCCACGGGTGGATACG. Protein product: CASRQGSDPRVDT. The whole CDR3 reads CASRQGSDPRVDTQYF.

This clone has a count of ten or more. The read ends 3 residues shy of where the CDR3 ends; the end is completed using the germline J gene. The chain uses TRBV7-2 and TRBJ2-3; D possibly matches TRBD1 or TRBD2 (5 bases each). Deletions cut 5 bases from V and 8 bases from J, with 11 bases between. The CDR3 totals 12 residues. Germline V gene sequence: CDR1 SGHTA, CDR2 FQGNSA. CDR3 loop: CASSPVRGTQYF. The CDR3 bases that were read are TGTGCCAGCAGCCCCGTGAGGGGTACG.

This clone was counted ten times or more. The read ends 3 residues early relative to the CDR3; the germline J gene fills the gap. The chain links TRBV11-2 to TRBJ2-7, with 10 positions matching TRBD1. Germline CDR1 SGHAT, CDR2 FQNNGV. V lost 1 base and J lost 5; bases outside the gene matches: 5. CDR3 size: 15 residues. The CDR3 protein is CASSLGDRGYHEQYF. The sequenced CDR3 bases are TGTGCCAGCAGCTTAGGGGACAGGGGTTACCACGAG.

This clone has a count of ten or more. The CDR3 extends 3 residues past the end of the read, so its final part is completed from the germline J gene. The chain has TRBV5-1 and TRBJ2-1; TRBD1 matches at 9 bases. CDR1 is SGHRS and CDR2 is YFSETQ in the germline V gene. This CDR3 is 15 amino acids long. V dropped 0 bases and J dropped 6; count of bases not matched to a gene: 4. The CDR3 loop reads CASSLDGQGFNEQFF. The CDR3 bases that were read are TGCGCCAGCAGCTTGGACGGACAGGGGTTCAATGAG.

This clone has a count of ten or more. From the germline J gene comes the end of the CDR3, since the read stops 3 residues before it. This sequence joins TRBV5-8 and TRBJ1-3; no firm D call. This CDR3 is 15 amino acids long. Germline V gene lookup returns CDR1 SGHTS and CDR2 YDEGEE. V was cut by 2 bases and J by 8 bases, with 17 bases left in between. The sequenced part of the CDR3 DNA is TGTGCCAGCAGCTTAGATGTCGGTTTTTTGGACACC. Translating gives CASSLDVGFLDT. The entire CDR3 protein reads CASSLDVGFLDTIYF.

The sample holds many counts of this clone. CDR3 residues: CASSSSGQSTDTQYF. Incomplete CDR3 DNA: TGTGCCAGCAGCTCGTCGGGACAAAGCACAGATACG. The chain recombines TRBV11-3 with TRBJ2-3; a possible D gene is TRBD1 (6 bases). The observed sequence ends 3 residues before the CDR3 terminus, with the missing tail filled in from the germline J gene. V gave up 4 bases and J gave up 0 bases, with 11 bases separating them. The germline CDR1 and CDR2 sequences are SGHNT and YENEEA. The CDR3 loop spans 15 amino acids. The full variable domain, its missing parts supplied by reference TRBV11-3 and TRBJ2-3, is EAGVVQSPRYKIIEKKQPVAFWCNPISGHNTLYWYLQNLGQGPELLIRYENEEAVDDSQLPKDRFSAERLKGVDSTLKIQPAELGDSAVYLCASSSSGQSTDTQYFGPGTRLTVL.

This clone was detected many times. The read terminates 3 residues ahead of where the CDR3 ends, so the germline J gene completes it. This sequence joins TRBV28 and TRBJ2-7, with D maybe TRBD1 (6 bases). The CDR3 extends over 14 amino acids. Per germline, CDR1 MDHEN and CDR2 SYDVKM. The V gene lost 2 bases and the J gene lost 2 bases, with 10 bases spanning the gap. The CDR3 loop reads CASSLGQSPYEQYF. The part of the CDR3 DNA that was read is TGTGCCAGCAGTTTAGGACAGAGCCCCTACGAG.

At least ten counts were recorded for this clone. The read terminates 3 residues ahead of where the CDR3 ends, so the germline J gene completes it. This sequence joins TRBV6-2 or TRBV6-3 and TRBJ2-1, with D possibly being TRBD1 (5 bases). Germline V gene data show CDR1 as MNHEY and CDR2 as SVGEGT. V was clipped by 9 bases and J by 0 bases, with 9 bases between them. The CDR3 extends over 13 amino acids. The CDR3 protein is CASSGISYNEQFF. Incomplete CDR3 DNA: TGTGCCAGTTCAGGGATCTCCTACAATGAG.

This clone was seen ten or more times. The read ends 3 residues before the CDR3 terminus; that terminus is restored from the germline J gene. The J gene is TRBJ2-3, the V gene TRBV19; TRBD2 matches at 9 bases. With 6 bases clipped from V and 5 bases from J, the junction kept 9 bases outside the gene matches. The germline CDR1 and CDR2 sequences are LNHDA and SQIVND (reference sequence). The CDR3 totals 15 residues. CDR3 sequence reads: CASSTTLAGRDTQYF. The sequenced CDR3 bases are TGTGCCAGTAGCACCACCCTAGCGGGGAGAGATACG.

In this sample, this clone turned up many times. The CDR3 end lies 3 residues beyond the end of the read and is filled in from the germline J gene. The chain has TRBV5-1 and TRBJ2-2; 8 bases are a match to TRBD1. V lost 3 bases, J lost 1 base, and 8 bases stayed unmatched. In germline, CDR1 is SGHRS, CDR2 YFSETQ. The CDR3 spans 17 residues. The part of the CDR3 DNA that was read is TGCGCCAGCAGCTACATAACCGGGACAGGGAACACCGGGGAG. This sequence encodes CASSYITGTGNTGE. The full-length CDR3 reads as CASSYITGTGNTGELFF.

This clone showed up many times. Read coverage stops 3 residues before the CDR3 terminus; the germline J gene supplies the remainder. The chain uses TRBV5-4 and TRBJ2-3; perhaps TRBD2 as D (7 bases). Between the trimmed V and J ends, which lost 5 bases and 2 bases, there was a span of 15 bases. Germline V gene data show CDR1 as SGHNT and CDR2 as YYREEE (reference sequence). This CDR3 is 15 amino acids long. The CDR3: CASSHHRDYTDTQYF. The DNA read from the CDR3 is TGTGCCAGCAGTCACCACAGGGACTACACAGATACG.

With regard to this clone: The read ends 3 residues shy of where the CDR3 ends; the end is completed using the germline J gene. V gene TRBV27 combines with J gene TRBJ2-7; 11 bases fit TRBD2. With V trimmed by 5 bases and J by 4 bases, 4 bases remained unmatched. CDR3 length: 14 amino acids. Per the germline V gene, CDR1 is MNHEY and CDR2 is SMNVEV (reference sequence). The CDR3 protein is CASSPGLAGYEQYF. Incomplete CDR3 DNA: TGTGCCAGCAGTCCCGGACTAGCGGGTTACGAG.

This clone appeared many times. Read coverage stops 3 residues before the CDR3 terminus; the germline J gene supplies the remainder. The rearrangement joins TRBV18 to TRBJ2-5; D is perhaps TRBD1 (6 bases). V lost 4 bases to trimming and J lost 3 bases, with 15 bases between them. The CDR3 length is 15 residues. Germline CDR1 and CDR2: KGHSH and LQKENI. The CDR3 sequence is CASSRSYGQKETQYF. The sequenced CDR3 bases are TGTGCCAGCTCACGCTCATACGGACAGAAAGAGACC.

This clone was recorded many times. The read halts 3 residues ahead of the CDR3 end, with the missing end drawn from the germline J gene. This chain links TRBV30 with TRBJ2-5; TRBD1 might be the D (5 bases). From germline, CDR1 is GTSNPN and CDR2 SVGIG (reference sequence). The V end was cut by 3 bases, the J end by 4 bases, with 9 bases between. This CDR3 region has 12 residues. CDR3 sequence: CAWRLGAETQYF. The sequenced CDR3 bases are TGTGCCTGGAGGTTAGGGGCAGAGACC.

This clone came up many times. Read coverage stops 3 residues before the CDR3 terminus; the germline J gene supplies the remainder. V usage is TRBV19 and J usage is TRBJ2-2; 13 bases match TRBD2. V shed 8 bases and J 7 bases; nucleotides not matched to a gene: 7. Germline V lookup: CDR1 LNHDA, CDR2 SQIVND (reference sequence). This CDR3 is 15 amino acids long. This CDR3 is CASGRTSGSIGELFF. Partial CDR3 DNA: TGTGCCAGTGGGCGGACTAGCGGGAGTATCGGGGAG.